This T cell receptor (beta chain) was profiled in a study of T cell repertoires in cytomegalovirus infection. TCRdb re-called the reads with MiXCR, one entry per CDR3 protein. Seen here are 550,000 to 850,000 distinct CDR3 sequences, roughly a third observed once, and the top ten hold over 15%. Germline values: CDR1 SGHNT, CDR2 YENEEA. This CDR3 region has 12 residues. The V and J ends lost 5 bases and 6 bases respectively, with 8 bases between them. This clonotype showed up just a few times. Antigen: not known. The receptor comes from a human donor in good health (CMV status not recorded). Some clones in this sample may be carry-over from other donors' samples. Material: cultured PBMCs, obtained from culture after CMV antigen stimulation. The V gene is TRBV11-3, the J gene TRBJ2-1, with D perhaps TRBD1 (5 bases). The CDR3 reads CASSRQFNEQFF. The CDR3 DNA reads TGTGCCAGCAGCAGACAGTTCAATGAGCAGTTCTTC.